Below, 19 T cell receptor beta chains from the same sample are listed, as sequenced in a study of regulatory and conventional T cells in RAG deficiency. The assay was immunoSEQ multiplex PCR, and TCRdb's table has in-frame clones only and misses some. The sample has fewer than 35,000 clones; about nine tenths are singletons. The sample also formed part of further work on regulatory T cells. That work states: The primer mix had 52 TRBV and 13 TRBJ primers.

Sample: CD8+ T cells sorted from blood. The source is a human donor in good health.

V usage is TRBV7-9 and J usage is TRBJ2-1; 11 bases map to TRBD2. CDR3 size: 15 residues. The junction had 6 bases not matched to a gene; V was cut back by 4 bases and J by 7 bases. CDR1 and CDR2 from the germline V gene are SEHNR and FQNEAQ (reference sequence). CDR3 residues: CASSSTSGVKNEQFF. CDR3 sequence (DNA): TGTGCCAGCAGCTCGACTAGCGGGGTTAAAAATGAGCAGTTCTTC.

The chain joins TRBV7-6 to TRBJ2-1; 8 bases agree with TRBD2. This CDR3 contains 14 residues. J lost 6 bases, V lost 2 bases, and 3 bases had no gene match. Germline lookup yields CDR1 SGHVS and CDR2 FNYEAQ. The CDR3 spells CASSLTGGLNEQFF. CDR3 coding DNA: TGTGCCAGCAGCTTAACGGGGGGGCTCAATGAGCAGTTCTTC.

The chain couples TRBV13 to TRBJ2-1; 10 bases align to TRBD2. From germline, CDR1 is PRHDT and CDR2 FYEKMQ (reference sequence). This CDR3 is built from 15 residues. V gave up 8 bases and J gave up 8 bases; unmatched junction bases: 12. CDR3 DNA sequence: TGTGCCAGCCGACCAAAAGCGGGAGGGCCGGATGAGCAGTTCTTC. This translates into CASRPKAGGPDEQFF.

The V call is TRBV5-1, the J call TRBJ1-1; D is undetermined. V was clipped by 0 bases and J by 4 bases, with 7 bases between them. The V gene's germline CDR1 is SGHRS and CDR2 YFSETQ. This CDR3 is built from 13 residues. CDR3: CASSLGEGTEAFF. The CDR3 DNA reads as TGCGCCAGCAGCTTGGGGGAAGGCACTGAAGCTTTCTTT.

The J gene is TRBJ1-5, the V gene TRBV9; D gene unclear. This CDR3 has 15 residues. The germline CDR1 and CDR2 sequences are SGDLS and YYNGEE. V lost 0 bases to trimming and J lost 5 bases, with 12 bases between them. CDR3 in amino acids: CASSVGGGQDQPQHF. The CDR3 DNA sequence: TGTGCCAGCAGCGTAGGCGGAGGCCAGGATCAGCCCCAGCATTTT.

CDR3 region: CASRTSGNSPYEQYF. CDR3 nucleotides: TGTGCCAGCAGGACTAGCGGGAACTCTCCCTACGAGCAGTACTTC. The chain links TRBV11-3 to TRBJ2-7; 11 bases are shared with TRBD2. Germline V lookup: CDR1 SGHNT, CDR2 YENEEA. This CDR3 comprises 15 residues. Trimming at V came to 6 bases and at J to 2 bases, leaving 6 bases not matched to a gene. The complete variable domain, with remaining parts taken from reference TRBV11-3 and TRBJ2-7, reads EAGVVQSPRYKIIEKKQPVAFWCNPISGHNTLYWYLQNLGQGPELLIRYENEEAVDDSQLPKDRFSAERLKGVDSTLKIQPAELGDSAVYLCASRTSGNSPYEQYFGPGTRLTVT.

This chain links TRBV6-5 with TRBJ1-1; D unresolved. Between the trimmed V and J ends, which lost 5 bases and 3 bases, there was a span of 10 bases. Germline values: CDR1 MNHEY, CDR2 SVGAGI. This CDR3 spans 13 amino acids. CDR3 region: CASSPGPYTEAFF. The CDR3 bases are TGTGCCAGCAGTCCCGGGCCCTACACTGAAGCTTTCTTT.

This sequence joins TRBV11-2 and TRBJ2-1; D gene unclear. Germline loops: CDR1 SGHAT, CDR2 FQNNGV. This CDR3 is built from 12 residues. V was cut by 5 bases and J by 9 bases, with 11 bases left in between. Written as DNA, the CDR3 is TGTGCCAGCAGCGGTTCCCTTCCTGAGCAGTTCTTC. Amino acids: CASSGSLPEQFF.

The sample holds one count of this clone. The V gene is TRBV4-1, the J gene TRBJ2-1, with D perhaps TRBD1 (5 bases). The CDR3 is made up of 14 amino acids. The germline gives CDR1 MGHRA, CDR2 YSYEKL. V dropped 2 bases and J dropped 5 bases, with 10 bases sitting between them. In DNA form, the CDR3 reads TGCGCCAGCAGCCAAAACGACAGAAACAATGAGCAGTTCTTC. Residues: CASSQNDRNNEQFF.

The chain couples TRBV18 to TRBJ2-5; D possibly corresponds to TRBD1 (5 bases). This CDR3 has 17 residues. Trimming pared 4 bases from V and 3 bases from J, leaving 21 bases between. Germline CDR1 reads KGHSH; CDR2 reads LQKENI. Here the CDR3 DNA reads TGTGCCAGCTCACTCTACGGAGAGAACGGACAAAAAGAGACCCAGTACTTC. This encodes CASSLYGENGQKETQYF.

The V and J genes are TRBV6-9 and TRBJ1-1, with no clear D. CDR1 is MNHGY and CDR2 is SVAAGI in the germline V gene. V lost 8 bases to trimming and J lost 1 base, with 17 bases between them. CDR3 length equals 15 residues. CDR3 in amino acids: CASSTAGESNTEAFF. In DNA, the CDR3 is TGTGCCAGCTCCACCGCCGGGGAGTCGAACACTGAAGCTTTCTTT.

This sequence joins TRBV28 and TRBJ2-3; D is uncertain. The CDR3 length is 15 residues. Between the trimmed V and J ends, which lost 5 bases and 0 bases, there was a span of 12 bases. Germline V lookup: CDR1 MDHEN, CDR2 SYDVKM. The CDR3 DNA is TGTGCCAGCAGTAAGGGTGGGCCGAGCACAGATACGCAGTATTTT. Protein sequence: CASSKGGPSTDTQYF. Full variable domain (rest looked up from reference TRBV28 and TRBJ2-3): DVKVTQSSRYLVKRTGEKVFLECVQDMDHENMFWYRQDPGLGLRLIYFSYDVKMKEKGDIPEGYSVSREKKERFSLILESASTNQTSMYLCASSKGGPSTDTQYFGPGTRLTVL.

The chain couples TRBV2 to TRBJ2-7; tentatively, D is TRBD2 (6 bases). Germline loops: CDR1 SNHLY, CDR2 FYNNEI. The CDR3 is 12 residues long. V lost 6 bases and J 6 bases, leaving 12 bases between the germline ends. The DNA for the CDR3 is TGTGCCAGCAGCCCCATGGGGGGCGAGCAGTACTTC. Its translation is CASSPMGGEQYF.

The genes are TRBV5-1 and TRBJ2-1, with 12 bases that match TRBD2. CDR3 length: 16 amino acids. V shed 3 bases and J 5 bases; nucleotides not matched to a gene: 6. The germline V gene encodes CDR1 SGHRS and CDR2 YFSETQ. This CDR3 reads CASSSTSGRRDNEQFF. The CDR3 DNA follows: TGCGCCAGCAGCTCGACTAGCGGGAGACGGGACAATGAGCAGTTCTTC.

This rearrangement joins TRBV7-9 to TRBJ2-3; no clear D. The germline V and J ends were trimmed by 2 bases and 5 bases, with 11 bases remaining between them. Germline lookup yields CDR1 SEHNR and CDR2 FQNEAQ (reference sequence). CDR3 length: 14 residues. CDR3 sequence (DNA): TGTGCCAGCAGCTTACAGCTAGATGAAGATACGCAGTATTTT. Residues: CASSLQLDEDTQYF.

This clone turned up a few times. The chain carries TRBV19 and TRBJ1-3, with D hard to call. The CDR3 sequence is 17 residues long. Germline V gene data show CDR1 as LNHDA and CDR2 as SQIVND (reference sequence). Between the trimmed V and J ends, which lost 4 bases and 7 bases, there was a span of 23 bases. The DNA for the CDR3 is TGTGCCAGTAGTACCAACATACCGGACCCCCGAGGCAACACCATATATTTT. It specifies CASSTNIPDPRGNTIYF.

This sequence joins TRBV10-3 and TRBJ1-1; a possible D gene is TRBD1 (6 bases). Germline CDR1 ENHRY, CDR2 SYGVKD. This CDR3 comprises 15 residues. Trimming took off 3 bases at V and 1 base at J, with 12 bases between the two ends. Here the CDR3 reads CAISDWDTENTEAFF. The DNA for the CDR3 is TGTGCCATCAGTGACTGGGACACCGAGAACACTGAAGCTTTCTTT.

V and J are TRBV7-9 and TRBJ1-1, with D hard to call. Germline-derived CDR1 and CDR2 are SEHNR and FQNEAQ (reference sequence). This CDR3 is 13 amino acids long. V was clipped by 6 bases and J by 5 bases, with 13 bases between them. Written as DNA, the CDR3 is TGTGCCAGCAGGCCCCAAGGGCGGACTGAAGCTTTCTTT. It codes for CASRPQGRTEAFF. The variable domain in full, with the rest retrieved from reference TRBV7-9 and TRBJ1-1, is DTGVSQNPRHKITKRGQNVTFRCDPISEHNRLYWYRQTLGQGPEFLTYFQNEAQLEKSRLLSDRFSAERPKGSFSTLEIQRTEQGDSAMYLCASRPQGRTEAFFGQGTRLTVV.

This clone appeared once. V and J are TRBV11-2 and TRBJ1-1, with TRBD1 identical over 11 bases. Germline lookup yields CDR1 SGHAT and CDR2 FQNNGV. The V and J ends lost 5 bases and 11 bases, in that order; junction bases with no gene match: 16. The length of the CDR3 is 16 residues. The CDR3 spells CASSVSGTGGAMLAFF. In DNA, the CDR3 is TGTGCCAGCAGCGTATCCGGGACAGGGGGGGCAATGCTGGCTTTCTTT.